Below are 14 T cell receptor beta chains sequenced from a single sample in a study of patients and donors after allogeneic stem cell transplantation. TCRdb redid the calling of the RT-PCR reads with MiXCR, one entry per CDR3 protein. The profile shows approximately 60,000 distinct CDR3 sequences, about 14% of them singletons. Input material: blood, either unsorted or a sorted T cell fraction (not recorded which). The receptors were gathered from a human donor who was either an allogeneic HSCT recipient or a stem cell or donor lymphocyte infusion donor (not recorded which). It is not recorded whose cells these are; they may come from a transplant donor.

This clonotype turned up a few times. This sequence joins TRBV6-1 and TRBJ2-1; D is perhaps TRBD1 (5 bases). The germline CDR1 and CDR2 sequences are MNHNS and SASEGT. V dropped 3 bases and J dropped 4 bases, with 10 bases sitting between them. This CDR3 has 14 amino acids. CDR3 loop: CASSDRDWYNEQFF. As DNA, the CDR3 is TGTGCCAGCAGTGACAGGGATTGGTACAATGAGCAGTTCTTC.

This chain uses TRBV20-1 with TRBJ2-1, with D uncertain. Trimming pared 6 bases from V and 6 bases from J, leaving 27 bases between. CDR3 length: 17 residues. The V gene's germline CDR1 is DFQATT and CDR2 SNEGSKA (reference sequence). This chain's CDR3 is CSAQPYFLSFLLNEQFF. CDR3 sequence (DNA): TGCAGTGCGCAACCCTATTTTCTTAGTTTTTTGCTCAATGAGCAGTTCTTC.

A few counts support this clonotype. The chain has TRBV19 and TRBJ1-2; no clear D. Germline CDR1 is LNHDA and CDR2 is SQIVND (reference sequence). CDR3 length: 11 amino acids. Trimming shortened V by 4 bases and J by 8 bases, and 8 bases separated the two germline ends. CDR3 DNA: TGTGCCAGTAGTAGGCCGGGAGGCTACACCTTC. Residues: CASSRPGGYTF.

With respect to this clonotype: This may stem from a read error, because a much larger clone lies one nucleotide away. The chain recombines TRBV12-3 or TRBV12-4 with TRBJ1-5, with 9 bases fitting TRBD1. The CDR3 loop spans 14 amino acids. The CDR3: CAGSGTGRNQPQHF. The CDR3 DNA sequence: TGTGCCGGCAGCGGGACAGGGCGCAATCAGCCCCAGCATTTT.

CDR3 coding DNA: TGTGCCAGCAGCGAACCGTACAGGGGGGGCACAGATACGCAGTATTTT. It yields the protein CASSEPYRGGTDTQYF. This chain uses TRBV9 with TRBJ2-3; 8 bases align to TRBD1. The trim removed 3 bases at V and 1 base at J, leaving 7 bases unmatched. Germline V CDR1 and CDR2: SGDLS, YYNGEE. CDR3 size: 16 residues.

The sample holds a few counts of this clonotype. This chain joins TRBV29-1 and TRBJ1-1, with 7 positions matching TRBD1. The CDR3 contains 13 residues. CDR1 SQVTM and CDR2 ANQGSEA come from the germline V gene. The V gene end was trimmed by 7 bases and the J gene end by 3 bases; junction bases not matched to a gene: 8. CDR3 loop: CSGQTGLDTEAFF. CDR3 coding DNA: TGCAGCGGTCAGACAGGGTTGGACACTGAAGCTTTCTTT.

The sample holds many counts of this clonotype. The V and J genes are TRBV7-9 and TRBJ1-5; D unclear. Looked up from germline, CDR1 is SEHNR and CDR2 is FQNEAQ (reference sequence). With 4 bases removed from V and 4 bases from J, the gap between germline ends came to 8 bases. The CDR3 sequence is 13 residues long. CDR3 loop: CASSWTGNQPQHF. The CDR3 DNA is TGTGCCAGCAGCTGGACGGGAAATCAGCCCCAGCATTTT.

This clonotype was seen at least ten times. J is TRBJ2-1 and V is TRBV20-1; TRBD2 aligns across 7 bases. The CDR3 has 14 amino acids. Germline assignment: CDR1 DFQATT and CDR2 SNEGSKA (reference sequence). The trim removed 0 bases at V and 8 bases at J, leaving 7 bases unmatched. The CDR3 loop reads CSAREGGSLYEQFF. CDR3 in DNA: TGCAGTGCTAGAGAAGGCGGGAGTCTATATGAGCAGTTCTTC.

V and J are TRBV6-5 and TRBJ2-2; D call uncertain. The CDR3 is 13 residues long. Deletions cut 0 bases from V and 4 bases from J, with 3 bases between. Per germline, CDR1 MNHEY and CDR2 SVGAGI. The CDR3 here is CASSYSSTGELFF. CDR3 in DNA: TGTGCCAGCAGTTACTCCTCCACCGGGGAGCTGTTTTTT.

This clonotype was found many times. The CDR3 nucleotides are TGTGCCATCAGTTCCAGGGGGGAGACCCAGTACTTC. Translated: CAISSRGETQYF. The V call is TRBV10-3, the J call TRBJ2-5; TRBD1 matches at 7 bases. Trimming removed 5 bases from V and 5 bases from J; junction bases left unmatched: 2. The CDR3 length is 12 residues. Germline lookup yields CDR1 ENHRY and CDR2 SYGVKD.

The gene calls are TRBV3-1 and TRBJ2-1, with 11 bases aligning to TRBD2. V trimming: 2 bases; J trimming: 7 bases; junction bases outside the gene matches: 1. CDR1 and CDR2 from the germline V gene are LGHDT and YNNKEL (reference sequence). This CDR3 contains 14 residues. CDR3 in amino acids: CASSQRTSGNEQFF. CDR3 nucleotides: TGTGCCAGCAGCCAACGGACTAGCGGGAATGAGCAGTTCTTC.

This clonotype was observed at least ten times. This chain joins TRBV6-5 and TRBJ1-2; 7 bases align to TRBD1. Germline assignment: CDR1 MNHEY and CDR2 SVGAGI. The junction had 8 bases not matched to a gene; V was cut back by 5 bases and J by 8 bases. CDR3 length equals 13 residues. In DNA form, the CDR3 reads TGTGCCAGCAGTCCGACAGGGTTCGAAGGCTACACCTTC. Residues: CASSPTGFEGYTF.

The sample holds many counts of this clonotype. The rearrangement uses TRBV10-2 and TRBJ1-1; D remains unclear. Looked up from germline, CDR1 is WSHSY and CDR2 is SAAADI. This CDR3 has 11 residues. Trimming left V 2 bases short and J 7 bases short, with 5 bases between. In nucleotides, the CDR3 is TGCGCCAGCAGTGAGCGGGTTGAAGCTTTCTTT. Amino acids: CASSERVEAFF.

This chain connects TRBV4-2 to TRBJ2-7; 8 bases are shared with TRBD1. V shed 4 bases, J shed 0 bases, and the junction held 8 bases outside the gene matches. Germline V lookup: CDR1 LGHNA, CDR2 YNFKEQ. The CDR3 has 16 amino acids. CDR3 coding DNA: TGTGCCAGCAGCCGAGCCGGTGGGACAGGCTCCTACGAGCAGTACTTC. It is translated as CASSRAGGTGSYEQYF.